These 29 T cell receptor beta chains originate from one sample sequenced in a study of T cell responses to AZD1222 COVID-19 vaccine. The table came from immunoSEQ multiplex PCR; TCRdb's copy has only in-frame clones and leaves some out. Of approximately 100,000 clones listed, 92% are singletons. This specimen was peripheral blood, taken on day 0 of AZD1222 vaccination. The receptors here all came from an adult in good health.

V and J are TRBV28 and TRBJ2-4, with D perhaps TRBD1 (5 bases). The CDR3 is made up of 18 amino acids. V lost 2 bases to trimming and J lost 0 bases, with 17 bases between them. Germline V gene data show CDR1 as MDHEN and CDR2 as SYDVKM. Written as DNA, the CDR3 is TGTGCCAGCAGTTTAAGAGCGACCAGGGTCCTAGCCAAAAACATTCAGTACTTC. Translation gives CASSLRATRVLAKNIQYF.

This chain connects TRBV12-3 or TRBV12-4 to TRBJ1-1; no firm D call. Trimming shortened V by 0 bases and J by 8 bases, and 7 bases separated the two germline ends. The CDR3 contains 12 residues. The CDR3 loop is CASSLAAGEAFF. The CDR3 DNA sequence: TGTGCCAGCAGTTTAGCGGCGGGAGAAGCTTTCTTT.

The J gene is TRBJ1-2, the V gene TRBV3-1 (or the pseudogene TRBV3-2); no clear D gene. Trimming cost V 4 bases and J 8 bases, with 8 bases left between them. Germline CDR1 LGHDT, CDR2 YNNKEL (reference sequence). The CDR3 spans 11 residues. The chain's CDR3 is CASSPGRGYTF. As DNA, the CDR3 is TGTGCCAGCAGCCCTGGGCGAGGCTACACCTTC.

The rearrangement uses TRBV7-9 and TRBJ1-2; 7 positions agree with TRBD1. Trimming removed 6 bases from V and 6 bases from J; junction bases left unmatched: 7. Per germline, CDR1 SEHNR and CDR2 FQNEAQ (reference sequence). The CDR3 has 13 amino acids. CDR3 residues: CASSDRDIHGYTF. The CDR3 DNA follows: TGTGCCAGCAGTGACAGGGACATCCATGGCTACACCTTC.

This chain joins TRBV5-4 and TRBJ1-1; D possibly corresponds to TRBD1 (5 bases). This CDR3 is 15 amino acids long. Germline CDR1 is SGHNT and CDR2 is YYREEE (reference sequence). V gave up 3 bases and J gave up 4 bases, with 16 bases separating them. CDR3 amino acids: CASSWERGGTTEAFF. CDR3 DNA: TGTGCCAGCAGCTGGGAGAGGGGAGGGACCACTGAAGCTTTCTTT.

This chain joins TRBV4-2 and TRBJ2-5; D gene uncertain. V lost 1 base to trimming and J lost 13 bases, with 13 bases between them. Germline V CDR1 and CDR2: LGHNA, YNFKEQ. The CDR3 has 12 residues. CDR3 protein: CASSQGRDLLYF. The CDR3 DNA sequence: TGTGCCAGCAGCCAAGGAAGAGACCTTTTGTACTTC.

The V and J genes are TRBV5-4 and TRBJ2-7; tentative D call: TRBD2 (5 bases). Per germline, CDR1 SGHNT and CDR2 YYREEE (reference sequence). This CDR3 is built from 16 residues. The V end was cut by 1 base, the J end by 0 bases, with 14 bases between. Here the CDR3 reads CASSLFGRGSSYEQYF. In nucleotides, the CDR3 is TGTGCCAGCAGCTTGTTCGGACGGGGTAGCTCCTACGAGCAGTACTTC.

The gene calls are TRBV9 and TRBJ2-5; D may be TRBD2 (6 bases). The CDR3 is 13 amino acids. The V gene's germline CDR1 is SGDLS and CDR2 YYNGEE. Trimming took off 1 base at V and 4 bases at J, with 8 bases between the two ends. The CDR3 DNA is TGTGCCAGCAGCGTATCGGAGGGAGAGACCCAGTACTTC. Amino acids: CASSVSEGETQYF.

The chain combines TRBV3-1 (or the pseudogene TRBV3-2) with TRBJ1-1; 7 bases are a match to TRBD1. Germline V gene data show CDR1 as LGHDT and CDR2 as YNNKEL (reference sequence). Losses at the gene ends were 4 bases for V and 1 base for J; bases not matched to a gene: 6. This CDR3 contains 15 residues. CDR3 bases: TGTGCCAGCAGCCCTATTGACAGGGAGAACACTGAAGCTTTCTTT. Translated, it gives CASSPIDRENTEAFF.

This chain connects TRBV7-9 to TRBJ2-3; TRBD2 agrees at 7 bases. The germline CDR1 and CDR2 sequences are SEHNR and FQNEAQ (reference sequence). The ends lost 5 bases at V and 0 bases at J; junction bases unmatched: 11. This CDR3 is 17 amino acids long. This chain's CDR3 is CASSQPRGGSSTDTQYF. The CDR3 bases are TGTGCCAGCAGCCAACCCCGCGGCGGGAGCAGCACAGATACGCAGTATTTT.

The genes are TRBV7-9 and TRBJ1-4; TRBD1 aligns across 7 bases. Germline loops: CDR1 SEHNR, CDR2 FQNEAQ (reference sequence). This CDR3 spans 16 amino acids. The V gene end was trimmed by 5 bases and the J gene end by 11 bases; junction bases not matched to a gene: 17. CDR3 sequence reads: CASSPGSDRDFGKLFF. The CDR3 nucleotides read TGTGCCAGCAGCCCCGGGTCCGACAGGGACTTCGGTAAACTGTTTTTT.

This sequence joins TRBV7-3 and TRBJ1-1; D may be TRBD1 (5 bases). The CDR3 loop spans 15 amino acids. Germline V gene data show CDR1 as SGHTA and CDR2 as FQGTGA. The V end was cut by 5 bases, the J end by 0 bases, with 13 bases between. This CDR3 is CASSRDAVMNTEAFF. As DNA, the CDR3 is TGTGCCAGCAGCCGGGACGCTGTGATGAACACTGAAGCTTTCTTT. Variable domain in full (rest from reference TRBV7-3 and TRBJ1-1): GAGVSQTPSNKVTEKGKYVELRCDPISGHTALYWYRQSLGQGPEFLIYFQGTGAADDSGLPNDRFFAVRPEGSVSTLKIQRTERGDSAVYLCASSRDAVMNTEAFFGQGTRLTVV.

This clone has just one count. The rearrangement links TRBV7-2 to TRBJ1-1, with D uncertain. Germline loops: CDR1 SGHTA, CDR2 FQGNSA. Trimming stripped 5 bases from V and 4 bases from J, with 11 bases between. The CDR3 spans 13 residues. The CDR3 nucleotides read TGTGCCAGCAGCCTCACGGAGGGCACTGAAGCTTTCTTT. This translates into CASSLTEGTEAFF.

The gene calls are TRBV2 and TRBJ1-5; D is perhaps TRBD1 (5 bases). Trimming removed 4 bases from V and 4 bases from J, with 11 bases in between. Germline-derived CDR1 and CDR2 are SNHLY and FYNNEI. The CDR3 extends over 14 amino acids. Written as DNA, the CDR3 is TGTGCCAGCAGTGCGGACATCTTAAATCAGCCCCAGCATTTT. Translating it yields CASSADILNQPQHF.

The chain links TRBV5-6 to TRBJ2-5; no definite D call. Per germline, CDR1 SGHDT and CDR2 YYEEEE. The CDR3 covers 11 residues. Trimming pared 4 bases from V and 3 bases from J, leaving 4 bases between. In nucleotides, the CDR3 is TGTGCCAGCAGCACTAAAGAGACCCAGTACTTC. Its translation: CASSTKETQYF.

The rearrangement links TRBV4-2 to TRBJ2-4; D perhaps matches TRBD1 (6 bases). The germline V and J ends were trimmed by 2 bases and 1 base, with 12 bases remaining between them. The CDR3 runs to 16 residues. Germline CDR1 LGHNA, CDR2 YNFKEQ. CDR3 sequence (DNA): TGTGCCAGCAGCCAAAAAACCCAGGGGGCCAAAAACATTCAGTACTTC. Its translation is CASSQKTQGAKNIQYF.

The rearrangement joins TRBV29-1 to TRBJ1-1; D ambiguous. The CDR3 spans 14 residues. Per germline, CDR1 SQVTM and CDR2 ANQGSEA. The V end was cut by 6 bases, the J end by 1 base, with 15 bases between. CDR3 DNA sequence: TGCAGCGTCGCCTCAAGAGATAGGAACACTGAAGCTTTCTTT. Translation: CSVASRDRNTEAFF.

V usage is TRBV18 and J usage is TRBJ2-7; 7 bases align to TRBD1. CDR1 and CDR2 from the germline V gene are KGHSH and LQKENI. After removal of 3 bases from V and 4 bases from J, the junction contained 3 bases not matched to a gene. The CDR3 length is 13 residues. The CDR3 DNA follows: TGTGCCAGCTCACCCGGGACAGAGTACGAGCAGTACTTC. Encoded protein: CASSPGTEYEQYF.

The chain has TRBV15 and TRBJ2-1; D ambiguous. Germline V gives CDR1 LNHNV, CDR2 YYDKDF (reference sequence). Deletions cut 1 base from V and 8 bases from J, with 3 bases between. CDR3 length: 11 residues. CDR3 coding DNA: TGTGCCACCAGCAGAGCTTATGAGCAGTTCTTC. Its protein is CATSRAYEQFF.

The chain links TRBV5-1 to TRBJ2-7, with TRBD1 matching 9 bases. Germline V lookup: CDR1 SGHRS, CDR2 YFSETQ. V lost 3 bases and J lost 0; bases outside the gene matches: 7. The CDR3 runs 16 residues. The CDR3 DNA reads TGCGCCAGCAGCTCCGGACGGGACAGGGACTCCTACGAGCAGTACTTC. It encodes CASSSGRDRDSYEQYF.

This clone occurred once. The chain joins TRBV6-2 or TRBV6-3 to TRBJ2-1; tentatively, D is TRBD2 (6 bases). Trimming cost V 5 bases and J 8 bases, with 16 bases left between them. The CDR3 has 14 amino acids. Germline CDR1 MNHEY, CDR2 SVGEGT. The CDR3 coding sequence is TGTGCCAGCAGTACCACGCCGGGGGTCCATGAGCAGTTCTTC. Translated, it gives CASSTTPGVHEQFF.

The chain joins TRBV9 to TRBJ2-5; TRBD1 is a possible D gene (5 bases). Germline CDR1 is SGDLS and CDR2 is YYNGEE. The CDR3 consists of 14 residues. V dropped 0 bases and J dropped 2 bases, with 8 bases sitting between them. This chain's CDR3 is CASSVGNRQETQYF. CDR3 bases: TGTGCCAGCAGCGTAGGAAACAGGCAAGAGACCCAGTACTTC.

The V gene is TRBV2, the J gene TRBJ1-5; the match to TRBD1 covers 10 bases. The CDR3 has 14 residues. Per germline, CDR1 SNHLY and CDR2 FYNNEI. The trim removed 6 bases at V and 4 bases at J, leaving 3 bases unmatched. CDR3 amino acids: CASRGTGANQPQHF. The CDR3 DNA reads TGTGCCAGCAGAGGGACAGGGGCTAATCAGCCCCAGCATTTT.

The chain uses TRBV3-1 (or the pseudogene TRBV3-2) and TRBJ2-7; 8 bases line up with TRBD2. The CDR3 has 14 amino acids. The germline V gene encodes CDR1 LGHDT and CDR2 YNNKEL (reference sequence). Losses at the gene ends were 5 bases for V and 4 bases for J; bases not matched to a gene: 7. This chain's CDR3 is CASSLAGPTYEQYF. In DNA form, the CDR3 reads TGTGCCAGCAGCTTAGCGGGACCAACATACGAGCAGTACTTC.

This clone appeared a few times. This chain links TRBV11-3 with TRBJ1-3, with D uncertain. The germline V gene has CDR1 SGHNT and CDR2 YENEEA. This CDR3 spans 13 amino acids. The V end was cut by 5 bases, the J end by 4 bases, with 9 bases between. CDR3 amino acids: CASSRSWGNTIYF. CDR3 nucleotides: TGTGCCAGCAGCCGATCCTGGGGAAACACCATATATTTT.

The chain recombines TRBV9 with TRBJ2-7; D is possibly TRBD2 (7 bases). With 4 bases removed from V and 2 bases from J, the gap between germline ends came to 22 bases. This CDR3 is 17 amino acids long. Germline V gene lookup returns CDR1 SGDLS and CDR2 YYNGEE. Here the CDR3 DNA reads TGTGCCAGCAGCCCCCGGGGGGCCACGATAGGGGCCTACGAGCAGTACTTC. Amino acids: CASSPRGATIGAYEQYF.

This chain uses TRBV5-1 with TRBJ2-6; 7 bases are shared with TRBD1. The V gene end was trimmed by 4 bases and the J gene end by 2 bases; junction bases not matched to a gene: 6. The germline V gene has CDR1 SGHRS and CDR2 YFSETQ. This CDR3 has 16 amino acids. The CDR3 loop is CASSVQTGAGANVLTF. The CDR3, as DNA: TGCGCCAGCAGCGTACAAACAGGGGCTGGGGCCAACGTCCTGACTTTC.

The chain joins TRBV3-1 (or the pseudogene TRBV3-2) to TRBJ1-2; 9 positions agree with TRBD1. V lost 1 base, J lost 6 bases, and 9 bases stayed unmatched. The CDR3 runs 16 residues. Per the germline V gene, CDR1 is LGHDT and CDR2 is YNNKEL (reference sequence). In nucleotides, the CDR3 is TGTGCCAGCAGCCAAGGGTCGGGGACAGGGAATAATGGCTACACCTTC. It encodes CASSQGSGTGNNGYTF.

The chain carries TRBV29-1 and TRBJ2-5; D gene unclear. The CDR3 consists of 15 residues. The V gene lost 8 bases and the J gene lost 2 bases, with 21 bases spanning the gap. Looked up from germline, CDR1 is SQVTM and CDR2 is ANQGSEA. CDR3 DNA sequence: TGCAGCATGTCCCGGACCCGGACCCCACAAGAGACCCAGTACTTC. Translated, it gives CSMSRTRTPQETQYF. The full variable domain, with the rest looked up from reference TRBV29-1 and TRBJ2-5, is SAVISQKPSRDICQRGTSLTIQCQVDSQVTMMFWYRQQPGQSLTLIATANQGSEATYESGFVIDKFPISRPNLTFSTLTVSNMSPEDSSIYLCSMSRTRTPQETQYFGPGTRLLVL.